The 30 T cell receptor beta chains presented below share a single source sample, sequenced in a study of blood T cells in healthy people across ages (dated by TCRdb to about 2015). The library was prepared using 5' RACE. Sequencing took place on an Illumina HiSeq 2500. A second PCR of about 6 to 12 cycles was performed with a sample-barcoded 5' primer and a J-beta primer mix. Using fastp at Q25 and MiXCR, TCRdb reprocessed the public reads and kept productive beta chains. Each entry is one CDR3 protein sequence, shown with its most common DNA and genes. The sample table lists 910,000 or so distinct CDR3 sequences, roughly 51% of them with a count of one. The ten top clones hold about 20% of the sample. What was sequenced was blood. The source is an older woman in good health.

This clonotype was counted a few times. This chain joins TRBV10-2 and TRBJ2-7; D ambiguous. This CDR3 has 13 residues. Germline loops: CDR1 WSHSY, CDR2 SAAADI. Trimming pared 4 bases from V and 0 bases from J, leaving 7 bases between. CDR3: CASSAVPSYEQYF. The DNA for the CDR3 is TGCGCCAGCAGTGCGGTTCCCTCCTACGAGCAGTACTTC.

The V gene is TRBV4-1, the J gene TRBJ1-5, with TRBD1 as a possible D gene (5 bases). The V end lost 1 base, the J end lost 7 bases, and 17 bases lay between the germline ends. Germline lookup yields CDR1 MGHRA and CDR2 YSYEKL. CDR3 length equals 16 residues. The CDR3 reads CASSQVGGDGGQPQHF. In DNA form, the CDR3 reads TGCGCCAGCAGCCAAGTTGGAGGGGATGGGGGGCAGCCCCAGCATTTT.

This clonotype was recorded once. Because it lacks the conserved phenylalanine or tryptophan at the end, this CDR3 is likely a read error. The genes are TRBV7-3 and TRBJ2-3; D is possibly TRBD1 (6 bases). Germline CDR1 is SGHTA and CDR2 is FQGTGA. This CDR3 is 14 amino acids long. Deletions cut 6 bases from V and 2 bases from J, with 12 bases between. CDR3 sequence (DNA): TGTGCCAGCAGAACCGGGACAATCACAGATACGCAGTATGTT. Encoded protein: CASRTGTITDTQYV.

J is TRBJ2-1 and V is TRBV24-1; TRBD1 aligns across 8 bases. Trimming removed 9 bases from V and 4 bases from J; junction bases left unmatched: 7. The V gene's germline CDR1 is KGHDR and CDR2 SFDVKD. This CDR3 has 14 amino acids. Here the CDR3 reads CATSPGQAYNEQFF. For the CDR3, the DNA is TGTGCCACCTCTCCGGGACAGGCATACAATGAGCAGTTCTTC.

This clonotype was seen many times. The chain links TRBV20-1 to TRBJ1-2, with a tentative D call TRBD1 (5 bases). Germline loops: CDR1 DFQATT, CDR2 SNEGSKA (reference sequence). The CDR3 extends over 14 amino acids. Trimming took 5 bases from V and 5 from J, leaving 18 bases between them. CDR3: CSASAEGRSYGYTF. The CDR3 bases are TGCAGTGCTTCCGCCGAGGGGAGATCTTATGGCTACACCTTC.

The rearrangement links TRBV29-1 to TRBJ2-1; possibly TRBD1 for D (5 bases). CDR1 and CDR2 (germline): SQVTM, ANQGSEA. This CDR3 comprises 13 residues. The V end was cut by 7 bases, the J end by 9 bases, with 19 bases between. DNA for the CDR3: TGCAGCGCCTCGGGTTGGGGCTCGGGTGAGCAGTTCTTC. This gives the protein CSASGWGSGEQFF.

Concerning this clonotype itself: This may stem from a read error, because a much larger clone lies one nucleotide away. The J gene is TRBJ2-1, the V gene TRBV27; no clear D. Trimming cost V 4 bases and J 3 bases, with 10 bases left between them. The CDR3 is 14 residues long. Germline V lookup: CDR1 MNHEY, CDR2 SMNVEV (reference sequence). CDR3 amino acids: CASSSSTFYNEQFF. The CDR3 nucleotides are TGTGCCAGCAGTTCGTCTACCTTCTACAATGAGCAGTTCTTC.

A few counts support this clonotype. This chain links TRBV5-1 with TRBJ1-1, with 11 bases identical to TRBD1. Germline CDR1 reads SGHRS; CDR2 reads YFSETQ. V was pared by 2 bases and J by 4 bases, with 1 base of the junction left unmatched. The CDR3 spans 14 residues. DNA of the CDR3: TGCGCCAGCAGCTTCGGACAGGGGGCCACTGAAGCTTTCTTT. Translating gives CASSFGQGATEAFF.

In this sample, this clonotype turned up a few times. Written as DNA, the CDR3 is TGTGCCAGCAGTTTATGGACAGGGCCTACTGCCAAAAACATTCAGTACTTC. The encoded protein is CASSLWTGPTAKNIQYF. The chain has TRBV12-3 or TRBV12-4 and TRBJ2-4; 8 bases map to TRBD1. This CDR3 spans 17 amino acids. Trimming at V came to 2 bases and at J to 1 base, leaving 7 bases not matched to a gene.

In the case of this clonotype: The junction departs from the called germline gene at one end, perhaps through a read error. The chain links TRBV28 to TRBJ2-7; tentative D call: TRBD1 (6 bases). The CDR3 runs to 15 residues. CDR1 and CDR2 from the germline V gene are MDHEN and SYDVKM. Here the CDR3 reads CACSSWTQGSDEQYF. CDR3 nucleotide sequence: TGTGCCTGCAGTTCGTGGACACAGGGATCCGACGAGCAGTACTTC.

The chain joins TRBV3-1 to TRBJ2-7; 12 nucleotides agree with TRBD2. The CDR3 sequence is 15 residues long. CDR1 LGHDT and CDR2 YNNKEL come from the germline V gene (reference sequence). J lost 1 base, V lost 4 bases, and 2 bases had no gene match. The CDR3 spells CASSRGLAGSYEQYF. For the CDR3, the DNA is TGTGCCAGCAGCCGCGGACTAGCGGGGTCCTACGAGCAGTACTTC.

The genes are TRBV28 and TRBJ2-7, with 7 bases fitting TRBD1. There are 17 residues in the CDR3. CDR1 is MDHEN and CDR2 is SYDVKM in the germline V gene. The junction had 17 bases not matched to a gene; V was cut back by 6 bases and J by 3 bases. Written as DNA, the CDR3 is TGTGCCAGCAGCATCACCCAAGGGACAGCCGAGGGCTACGAGCAGTACTTC. This translates into CASSITQGTAEGYEQYF.

J is TRBJ2-3 and V is TRBV18; a weak D match, TRBD1 (6 bases). V was shortened by 4 bases and J by 4 bases, with 12 bases between the two germline ends. Germline CDR1 reads KGHSH; CDR2 reads LQKENI. The CDR3 is 14 amino acids. CDR3 in amino acids: CASSQVGQADTQYF. The CDR3 bases are TGTGCCAGCTCACAGGTGGGACAAGCAGATACGCAGTATTTT.

This clonotype was detected only a few times. The rearrangement links TRBV7-2 to TRBJ2-3; D might be TRBD1 or TRBD2, each matching 5 bases. Per the germline V gene, CDR1 is SGHTA and CDR2 is FQGNSA. The germline V and J ends were trimmed by 5 bases and 5 bases, with 14 bases remaining between them. The CDR3 loop spans 14 amino acids. The CDR3 loop reads CASSHGGPRDTQYF. CDR3 sequence (DNA): TGTGCCAGCAGCCATGGGGGACCCCGAGATACGCAGTATTTT.

The gene calls are TRBV20-1 and TRBJ2-6, with 7 bases matching TRBD1. The ends lost 0 bases at V and 3 bases at J; junction bases unmatched: 8. The CDR3 contains 17 residues. The V gene's germline CDR1 is DFQATT and CDR2 SNEGSKA (reference sequence). CDR3 in DNA: TGCAGTGCTAGAGAAGGCAGGGGGTTAGTTGGGGCCAACGTCCTGACTTTC. Residues: CSAREGRGLVGANVLTF.

For the CDR3, the DNA is TGTGCCAGCAGCTTAGCGTTCAGCAGGGGGGAGACCCAGTACTTC. This encodes CASSLAFSRGETQYF. V and J are TRBV7-2 and TRBJ2-5, with 7 bases that match TRBD1. The trim removed 0 bases at V and 5 bases at J, leaving 6 bases unmatched. Germline CDR1 and CDR2: SGHTA and FQGNSA. The CDR3 covers 15 residues.

This clonotype was seen ten or more times. This chain joins TRBV7-9 and TRBJ1-4, with D unresolved. The V end lost 4 bases, the J end lost 8 bases, and 11 bases lay between the germline ends. The CDR3 contains 13 residues. CDR1 SEHNR and CDR2 FQNEAQ come from the germline V gene (reference sequence). The CDR3 reads CASSSEKAEKLFF. CDR3 nucleotide sequence: TGTGCCAGCAGCTCTGAGAAGGCCGAAAAACTGTTTTTT.

The rearrangement joins TRBV24-1 to TRBJ2-7, with D perhaps matching TRBD2 (6 bases). Germline V gives CDR1 KGHDR, CDR2 SFDVKD. Trimming stripped 5 bases from V and 7 bases from J, with 23 bases between. The CDR3 has 16 amino acids. CDR3 in DNA: TGTGCCACCAGTGCCGTTGGGGCGGGGTCCTACAATGAGCAGTACTTC. Its protein is CATSAVGAGSYNEQYF.

The rearrangement joins TRBV9 to TRBJ2-5; 10 nucleotides agree with TRBD2. V shed 8 bases and J 4 bases; nucleotides not matched to a gene: 8. CDR1 and CDR2 from the germline V gene are SGDLS and YYNGEE. The CDR3 runs 14 residues. The CDR3 DNA is TGTGCCAGTAATCGACTAGCGGGCAGAGAGACCCAGTACTTC. This codes for CASNRLAGRETQYF.

V and J are TRBV6-5 and TRBJ1-2; a weak D match, TRBD1 (5 bases). The CDR3 is 14 residues long. Germline V lookup: CDR1 MNHEY, CDR2 SVGAGI. V was cut by 6 bases and J by 4 bases, with 15 bases left in between. Here the CDR3 DNA reads TGTGCCAGCAGCCGTGGGGACCCGGGCTATGGCTACACCTTC. As protein: CASSRGDPGYGYTF.

This chain uses TRBV28 with TRBJ2-5, with D possibly being TRBD1 or TRBD2 (5 bases each). Judging by the DNA end, TRBJ2-7 fits better; the J call may be wrong. Per the germline V gene, CDR1 is MDHEN and CDR2 is SYDVKM. The CDR3 totals 17 residues. For the CDR3, the DNA is TGTGCCAGCAGTTTATCCCCGTTTAGAGGGGCCTCTTACGAGCAGTACTTC. Translated: CASSLSPFRGASYEQYF.

This clonotype was seen only a few times. The chain uses TRBV29-1 and TRBJ1-1; unclear D gene. Germline V gene lookup returns CDR1 SQVTM and CDR2 ANQGSEA. V dropped 2 bases and J dropped 5 bases, with 9 bases sitting between them. The CDR3 runs to 12 residues. CDR3 amino acids: CSVERGPTEAFF. The CDR3 bases are TGCAGCGTTGAAAGAGGGCCAACTGAAGCTTTCTTT.

This clonotype was counted a few times. This chain links TRBV10-3 with TRBJ2-3; TRBD2 agrees at 12 bases. V gave up 10 bases and J gave up 6 bases; unmatched junction bases: 8. The germline gives CDR1 ENHRY, CDR2 SYGVKD. The CDR3 runs to 14 residues. CDR3 in DNA: TGTGCCACCCGGACTAGCGGGAATAGGGATACGCAGTATTTT. Translating gives CATRTSGNRDTQYF.

This clonotype was counted a few times. The chain uses TRBV20-1 and TRBJ2-5; 8 bases are shared with TRBD1. The J segment lost 5 bases and the V segment lost 5 bases, leaving 10 bases of the junction unmatched. Germline loops: CDR1 DFQATT, CDR2 SNEGSKA (reference sequence). The CDR3 extends over 14 amino acids. CDR3 loop: CSASRPNRGETQYF. The CDR3 DNA is TGCAGTGCTTCGCGCCCTAACAGGGGGGAGACCCAGTACTTC.

V is TRBV5-1 and J is TRBJ2-1, with unresolved D. Judging by the DNA end, TRBJ2-7 fits better; the J call may be wrong. The CDR3 is 15 residues long. CDR1 is SGHRS and CDR2 is YFSETQ in the germline V gene. CDR3 amino acids: CASIVEPSSYNEQYF. CDR3 bases: TGCGCCAGCATTGTAGAACCAAGCTCCTACAATGAGCAGTACTTC.

V usage is TRBV11-2 and J usage is TRBJ2-5; D perhaps matches TRBD1 (6 bases). The J call may be in error: the DNA end matches TRBJ2-7 better. CDR3 length: 14 residues. CDR1 and CDR2 from the germline V gene are SGHAT and FQNNGV. The CDR3 loop reads CASSYIQGSYEQYF. CDR3 nucleotides: TGTGCCAGCAGCTACATACAGGGCTCCTACGAGCAGTACTTC.

The chain has TRBV12-3 or TRBV12-4 and TRBJ1-6, with D unclear. Deletions cut 6 bases from V and 8 bases from J, with 14 bases between. There are 14 residues in the CDR3. CDR3 amino acids: CASSRTDLDSPLHF. The CDR3 DNA reads TGTGCCAGCAGCCGGACGGATCTCGATTCACCCCTCCACTTT.

V and J are TRBV20-1 and TRBJ2-1; D unresolved. The CDR3 length is 15 residues. Between the trimmed V and J ends, which lost 5 bases and 0 bases, there was a span of 14 bases. The germline V gene has CDR1 DFQATT and CDR2 SNEGSKA (reference sequence). CDR3 sequence reads: CSAPSFYSSYNEQFF. In DNA form, the CDR3 reads TGCAGTGCTCCCAGTTTTTACAGCTCCTACAATGAGCAGTTCTTC.

This chain uses TRBV20-1 with TRBJ2-3, with 7 bases that match TRBD1. CDR1 and CDR2 from the germline V gene are DFQATT and SNEGSKA (reference sequence). V lost 4 bases to trimming and J lost 0 bases; unmatched junction nucleotides: 10. The CDR3 consists of 16 residues. CDR3 sequence (DNA): TGCAGTGCTACCAGAAGGACAGGTGCTAGCACAGATACGCAGTATTTT. The encoded protein is CSATRRTGASTDTQYF.

DNA of the CDR3: TGTGCCAGCAGTGCTAAAGGGTATTCCTACGAGCAGTACTTC. Its translation is CASSAKGYSYEQYF. This sequence joins TRBV6-1 and TRBJ2-7; D gene ambiguous. Deletions cut 4 bases from V and 1 base from J, with 11 bases between. Germline CDR1 and CDR2: MNHNS and SASEGT. The CDR3 consists of 14 residues.